The rows below give T cell receptor beta chains drawn from one sample of a study of cytomegalovirus exposure and HLA in healthy donors. TCRdb's table, derived via immunoSEQ multiplex PCR, lists solely in-frame clones and lacks some. The sample carries roughly 120,000 clones, less than 80% recorded once. The sequenced sample consisted of PBMCs. These receptors were obtained from a woman between 35 and 50 years old in good health and CMV-seropositive. CDR3s include the opening cysteine and the closing phenylalanine or tryptophan. The D gene is left open where the match is weak. Not every row has a clone size; where given, it reads once, few, many or a size class.

j_gene: TRBJ2-1; abundance: -; v_gene: TRBV10-3; d_gene: TRBD2; CDR3aa: CAISESIGLAGNNEQFF; CDR3nt: TGTGCCATCAGTGAGTCGATTGGACTAGCGGGGAACAATGAGCAGTTCTTC
j_gene: TRBJ2-7; abundance: few; v_gene: TRBV6-5; d_gene: TRBD2; CDR3aa: CASSYLGVRAGDEQYF; CDR3nt: TGTGCCAGCAGTTATTTGGGGGTTAGAGCGGGAGACGAGCAGTACTTC
j_gene: TRBJ2-1; abundance: -; v_gene: TRBV5-1; d_gene: -; CDR3aa: CASSRGSYNEQFF; CDR3nt: TGCGCCAGCAGTAGGGGCTCCTACAATGAGCAGTTCTTC
j_gene: TRBJ2-1; abundance: -; v_gene: TRBV9; d_gene: TRBD2; CDR3aa: CASSVHGTSSNNEQFF; CDR3nt: TGTGCCAGCAGCGTACATGGGACTAGCTCCAACAATGAGCAGTTCTTC
j_gene: TRBJ2-2; abundance: -; v_gene: TRBV4-3; d_gene: TRBD2; CDR3aa: CASSRGGDAGELFF; CDR3nt: TGCGCCAGCAGCCGGGGGGGGGACGCCGGGGAGCTGTTTTTT
j_gene: TRBJ2-7; abundance: -; v_gene: TRBV4-1; d_gene: -; CDR3aa: CASSQDTGSYEQYF; CDR3nt: TGCGCCAGCAGCCAAGATACAGGGAGCTACGAGCAGTACTTC
j_gene: TRBJ2-5; abundance: -; v_gene: TRBV9; d_gene: -; CDR3aa: CASSVWGRRQETQYF; CDR3nt: TGTGCCAGCAGCGTATGGGGGAGGCGCCAAGAGACCCAGTACTTC
j_gene: TRBJ2-2; abundance: few; v_gene: TRBV19; d_gene: TRBD2; CDR3aa: CASSGPGGTGELFF; CDR3nt: TGTGCCAGTAGTGGTCCGGGAGGCACCGGGGAGCTGTTTTTT
j_gene: TRBJ2-7; abundance: -; v_gene: TRBV19; d_gene: -; CDR3aa: CASSIGTAVYYEQYF; CDR3nt: TGTGCCAGTAGTATAGGGACAGCCGTTTACTACGAGCAGTACTTC
j_gene: TRBJ1-5; abundance: few; v_gene: TRBV6-5; d_gene: TRBD1; CDR3aa: CASSPGQGNQPQHF; CDR3nt: TGTGCCAGCAGCCCGGGACAGGGGAATCAGCCCCAGCATTTT
j_gene: TRBJ1-2; abundance: -; v_gene: TRBV6-6; d_gene: -; CDR3aa: CASSYGGRDYGYTF; CDR3nt: TGTGCCAGCAGTTACGGGGGGAGGGACTATGGCTACACCTTC
j_gene: TRBJ1-1; abundance: few; v_gene: TRBV27; d_gene: -; CDR3aa: CASSLRDRLEAFF; CDR3nt: TGTGCCAGCAGTTTACGTGACAGGCTTGAAGCTTTCTTT
j_gene: TRBJ1-2; abundance: -; v_gene: TRBV7-9; d_gene: TRBD1; CDR3aa: CASSSGTGLGDGYTF; CDR3nt: TGTGCCAGCAGCTCTGGGACAGGGTTGGGTGATGGCTACACCTTC
j_gene: TRBJ2-2; abundance: -; v_gene: TRBV7-9; d_gene: -; CDR3aa: CAGGTEGAGELFF; CDR3nt: TGTGCCGGGGGAACGGAGGGCGCCGGGGAGCTGTTTTTT
j_gene: TRBJ1-5; abundance: -; v_gene: TRBV4-2; d_gene: TRBD1; CDR3aa: CASSQDLGDRGLSQHF; CDR3nt: TGTGCCAGCAGCCAAGATTTGGGGGACAGGGGGCTGTCCCAGCATTTT
j_gene: TRBJ1-1; abundance: -; v_gene: TRBV19; d_gene: -; CDR3aa: CASSIVKDWSTTEAFF; CDR3nt: TGTGCCAGTAGTATAGTAAAGGATTGGAGTACCACTGAAGCTTTCTTT
j_gene: TRBJ2-2; abundance: -; v_gene: TRBV27; d_gene: TRBD2; CDR3aa: CASSSYPGLAGETGELFF; CDR3nt: TGTGCCAGCAGTTCGTACCCTGGACTAGCGGGAGAAACCGGGGAGCTGTTTTTT
j_gene: TRBJ2-5; abundance: -; v_gene: TRBV5-6; d_gene: -; CDR3aa: CASSLVAGLSGETQYF; CDR3nt: TGTGCCAGCAGCTTGGTCGCGGGGCTTAGTGGAGAGACCCAGTACTTC
j_gene: TRBJ2-4; abundance: -; v_gene: TRBV11-2; d_gene: TRBD1; CDR3aa: CASSWRVQGATKNIQYF; CDR3nt: TGTGCCAGCAGCTGGAGGGTACAGGGGGCCACAAAAAACATTCAGTACTTC
j_gene: TRBJ2-1; abundance: -; v_gene: TRBV2; d_gene: -; CDR3aa: CASSGERADNEQFF; CDR3nt: TGTGCCAGCAGTGGGGAGCGGGCAGACAATGAGCAGTTCTTC
j_gene: TRBJ2-2; abundance: -; v_gene: TRBV4-2; d_gene: -; CDR3aa: CASSQALAGELFF; CDR3nt: TGTGCCAGCAGCCAAGCACTAGCCGGGGAGCTGTTTTTT
j_gene: TRBJ2-1; abundance: -; v_gene: TRBV29-1; d_gene: TRBD1; CDR3aa: CSVTGTGGFYNEQFF; CDR3nt: TGCAGCGTTACTGGGACAGGGGGCTTCTACAATGAGCAGTTCTTC
j_gene: TRBJ1-3; abundance: few; v_gene: TRBV7-6; d_gene: TRBD1; CDR3aa: CASSLTMGQGVSGNTIYF; CDR3nt: TGTGCCAGCAGCTTAACTATGGGACAGGGCGTCTCTGGAAACACCATATATTTT
j_gene: TRBJ1-4; abundance: -; v_gene: TRBV5-1; d_gene: TRBD1; CDR3aa: CASSSTGQGNEKLFF; CDR3nt: TGCGCCAGCAGCTCCACGGGACAGGGTAATGAAAAACTGTTTTTT
j_gene: TRBJ2-7; abundance: once; v_gene: TRBV7-9; d_gene: -; CDR3aa: CASSLGQELDEQYF; CDR3nt: TGTGCCAGCAGCTTAGGACAGGAACTCGACGAGCAGTACTTC
j_gene: TRBJ1-5; abundance: few; v_gene: TRBV4-1; d_gene: TRBD1; CDR3aa: CASSQVTGGNQPQHF; CDR3nt: TGCGCCAGCAGCCAAGTCACAGGGGGCAATCAGCCCCAGCATTTT
j_gene: TRBJ2-7; abundance: -; v_gene: TRBV28; d_gene: TRBD2; CDR3aa: CASSLSLAESYEQYF; CDR3nt: TGTGCCAGCAGTTTGTCTCTAGCGGAGTCCTACGAGCAGTACTTC
j_gene: TRBJ2-7; abundance: few; v_gene: TRBV19; d_gene: -; CDR3aa: CASSIARDYEQYF; CDR3nt: TGTGCCAGTAGTATAGCCAGGGACTACGAGCAGTACTTC
j_gene: TRBJ2-2; abundance: -; v_gene: TRBV2; d_gene: -; CDR3aa: CASSEALVDRYMNTGELFF; CDR3nt: TGTGCCAGCAGTGAAGCGCTTGTGGACAGATATATGAACACCGGGGAGCTGTTTTTT
j_gene: TRBJ1-2; abundance: once; v_gene: TRBV13; d_gene: TRBD1; CDR3aa: CASSLGQGSGYTF; CDR3nt: TGTGCCAGCAGCCTAGGACAGGGGAGCGGCTACACCTTC
j_gene: TRBJ2-7; abundance: -; v_gene: TRBV13; d_gene: -; CDR3aa: CASSLGTAYEQYF; CDR3nt: TGTGCCAGCAGCTTGGGGACTGCCTACGAGCAGTACTTC
j_gene: TRBJ2-1; abundance: -; v_gene: TRBV29-1; d_gene: -; CDR3aa: CSGLLAGTSEQFF; CDR3nt: TGCAGCGGATTACTGGCGGGAACCAGTGAGCAGTTCTTC